These 10 T cell receptor beta chains share one sample of origin, sequenced in a study of T cell responses to AZD1222 COVID-19 vaccine. Profiling relied on immunoSEQ multiplex PCR, and the TCRdb table lists in-frame clones only, not all of them. The repertoire holds about 110,000 clones, with around 90% as singletons. Source: peripheral blood, taken 28 days after the second AZD1222 dose. The receptors come from an adult who received the AZD1222 COVID-19 vaccine.

The chain is built from TRBV6-4 and TRBJ2-3, with TRBD2 matching over 9 bases. The CDR3 runs to 15 residues. With V trimmed by 5 bases and J by 2 bases, 5 bases remained unmatched. CDR1 and CDR2 from the germline V gene are MRHNA and SNTAGT. CDR3 coding DNA: TGTGCCAGCAGTTCTAGCGGGGTCTTCACAGATACGCAGTATTTT. Protein: CASSSSGVFTDTQYF.

The J gene is TRBJ1-5, the V gene TRBV7-2, with D maybe TRBD1 (6 bases). Germline assignment: CDR1 SGHTA and CDR2 FQGNSA. Trimming cost V 6 bases and J 3 bases, with 15 bases left between them. The CDR3 is 15 amino acids. CDR3 nucleotides: TGTGCCAGCAGTCTAGACAGGTTCCCCAATCAGCCCCAGCATTTT. Its protein product is CASSLDRFPNQPQHF.

The chain uses TRBV2 and TRBJ1-2; no clear D gene. Germline CDR1 reads SNHLY; CDR2 reads FYNNEI. V shed 2 bases and J shed 8 bases, with 15 bases lying between them. The CDR3 is made up of 14 amino acids. In nucleotides, the CDR3 is TGTGCCAGCAGTGAATATGTGACGAGTGGAGGCTACACCTTC. Translated: CASSEYVTSGGYTF. The variable domain in full, completed from reference TRBV2 and TRBJ1-2, reads EPEVTQTPSHQVTQMGQEVILRCVPISNHLYFYWYRQILGQKVEFLVSFYNNEISEKSEIFDDQFSVERPDGSNFTLKIRSTKLEDSAMYFCASSEYVTSGGYTFGSGTRLTVV.

J is TRBJ2-7 and V is TRBV9; D not resolved. The CDR3 sequence is 14 residues long. The V end lost 0 bases, the J end lost 4 bases, and 11 bases lay between the germline ends. From germline, CDR1 is SGDLS and CDR2 YYNGEE. The CDR3 nucleotides are TGTGCCAGCAGCGTAGATTGGGGTGGGTACGAGCAGTACTTC. Amino acid sequence: CASSVDWGGYEQYF.

The J gene is TRBJ2-1, the V gene TRBV27; D may be TRBD2 (5 bases). This CDR3 spans 15 amino acids. The V gene lost 2 bases and the J gene lost 0 bases, with 8 bases spanning the gap. CDR1 and CDR2 (germline): MNHEY, SMNVEV (reference sequence). The CDR3 region is CASSLMRASYNEQFF. The CDR3 nucleotides are TGTGCCAGCAGTTTAATGCGGGCCTCCTACAATGAGCAGTTCTTC.

This chain joins TRBV6-5 and TRBJ1-3; the D gene is possibly TRBD1 (5 bases). The V gene lost 7 bases and the J gene lost 1 base, with 11 bases spanning the gap. There are 14 residues in the CDR3. In germline, CDR1 is MNHEY, CDR2 SVGAGI. In nucleotides, the CDR3 is TGTGCCAGCAAGGTCGGGGGATCTGGAAACACCATATATTTT. It encodes CASKVGGSGNTIYF.

The chain recombines TRBV6-5 with TRBJ2-7; D uncertain. The germline V and J ends were trimmed by 6 bases and 3 bases, with 6 bases remaining between them. There are 11 residues in the CDR3. Germline values: CDR1 MNHEY, CDR2 SVGAGI. The CDR3 region is CASRLGYEQYF. The CDR3 coding sequence is TGTGCCAGCAGGTTGGGCTACGAGCAGTACTTC.

CDR3 sequence (DNA): TGTGCCTGGAGTGTTACCCATAGCGAGCAGTACTTC. Translation: CAWSVTHSEQYF. V gene TRBV30 combines with J gene TRBJ2-7, with D unclear. CDR3 length: 12 residues. The V end was cut by 0 bases, the J end by 6 bases, with 9 bases between. Germline CDR1 is GTSNPN and CDR2 is SVGIG (reference sequence).

This chain links TRBV6-5 with TRBJ1-1; the D is unclear. V was trimmed by 5 bases and J by 3 bases, leaving 16 bases between them. From germline, CDR1 is MNHEY and CDR2 SVGAGI. The CDR3 has 15 amino acids. Written as DNA, the CDR3 is TGTGCCAGCAGTCTTCACCCGTATCTGGACACTGAAGCTTTCTTT. It codes for CASSLHPYLDTEAFF.

The chain joins TRBV7-8 to TRBJ1-5; D unresolved. Germline CDR1 SGHVS, CDR2 FQNEAQ. This CDR3 region has 16 residues. The V and J ends lost 5 bases and 6 bases respectively, with 20 bases between them. DNA for the CDR3: TGTGCCAGCAGCCCCCGACCCAATCATAAGTTTCAGCCCCAGCATTTT. Protein product: CASSPRPNHKFQPQHF.